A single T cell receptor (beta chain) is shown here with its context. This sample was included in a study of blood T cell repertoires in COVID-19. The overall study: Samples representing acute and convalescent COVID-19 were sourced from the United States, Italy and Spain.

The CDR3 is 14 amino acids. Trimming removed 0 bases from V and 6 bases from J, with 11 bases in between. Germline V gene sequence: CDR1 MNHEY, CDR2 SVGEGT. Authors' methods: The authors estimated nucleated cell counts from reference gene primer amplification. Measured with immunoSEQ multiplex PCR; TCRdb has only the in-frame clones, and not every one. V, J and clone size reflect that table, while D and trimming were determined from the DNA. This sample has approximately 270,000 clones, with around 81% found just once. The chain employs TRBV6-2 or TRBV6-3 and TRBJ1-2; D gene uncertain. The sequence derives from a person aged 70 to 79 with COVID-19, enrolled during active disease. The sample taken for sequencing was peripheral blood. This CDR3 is CASSYSWGGDGYTF. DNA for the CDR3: TGTGCCAGCAGTTACTCGTGGGGAGGCGATGGCTACACCTTC.